One and the same sample provided the 17 T cell receptor beta chains below, sequenced in a study of T cells in Graves' hyperthyroidism and ophthalmopathy. The investigators amplified TCR beta CDR3 regions from RNA transcripts. The HTBI set primed first-round TCR CDR3 RT-PCR. TCRdb re-derived calls from the multiplex PCR reads in MiXCR, one entry per CDR3 protein. The data show 350,000 to 400,000 distinct CDR3 sequences, 15% to 20% seen once. Sample: blood. The receptors stem from a woman aged 18-30 years with Graves' hyperthyroidism.

This clonotype was counted many times. J is TRBJ2-7 and V is TRBV28; 12 positions agree with TRBD2. Germline CDR1 is MDHEN and CDR2 is SYDVKM. Trimming cost V 6 bases and J 2 bases; bases outside gene matches: 2. CDR3 size: 14 residues. CDR3 DNA: TGTGCCAGCAGCAGGACTAGCGGGACCTACGAGCAGTACTTC. Its translation is CASSRTSGTYEQYF.

J is TRBJ1-5 and V is TRBV29-1; D may be TRBD1 (5 bases). Germline V CDR1 and CDR2: SQVTM, ANQGSEA. With 7 bases removed from V and 5 bases from J, the gap between germline ends came to 18 bases. This CDR3 contains 14 residues. The DNA for the CDR3 is TGCAGCGCCGCCGCGGGGGGGAGGGATCAGCCCCAGCATTTT. Translating it yields CSAAAGGRDQPQHF. Full variable domain (missing parts from reference TRBV29-1 and TRBJ1-5): SAVISQKPSRDICQRGTSLTIQCQVDSQVTMMFWYRQQPGQSLTLIATANQGSEATYESGFVIDKFPISRPNLTFSTLTVSNMSPEDSSIYLCSAAAGGRDQPQHFGDGTRLSIL.

This clonotype appeared many times. The rearrangement links TRBV28 to TRBJ1-2, with a tentative D call TRBD1 (5 bases). This CDR3 is built from 15 residues. V was cut by 4 bases and J by 1 base, with 13 bases left in between. Germline V gives CDR1 MDHEN, CDR2 SYDVKM. CDR3 sequence reads: CASSWVGRNNYGYTF. Here the CDR3 DNA reads TGTGCCAGCAGTTGGGTGGGACGGAATAACTATGGCTACACCTTC.

This clonotype was counted ten times or more. The chain recombines TRBV12-3 or TRBV12-4 with TRBJ2-5; no firm D call. The CDR3 is 13 amino acids. Trimming removed 6 bases at V and 4 bases at J, with 12 bases between. CDR3 DNA: TGTGCCAGCAGACCTGGACGGGCAGAGACCCAGTACTTC. This translates into CASRPGRAETQYF.

This clonotype was counted ten times or more. The chain recombines TRBV5-1 with TRBJ2-7; D perhaps matches TRBD2 (5 bases). The CDR3 consists of 15 residues. CDR1 and CDR2 from the germline V gene are SGHRS and YFSETQ. The V and J ends lost 0 bases and 0 bases respectively, with 10 bases between them. CDR3 sequence (DNA): TGCGCCAGCAGCTTGGAGCCGGGGATCTCCTACGAGCAGTACTTC. Translation: CASSLEPGISYEQYF. The entire variable domain, with the rest obtained from reference TRBV5-1 and TRBJ2-7, is as follows: KAGVTQTPRYLIKTRGQQVTLSCSPISGHRSVSWYQQTPGQGLQFLFEYFSETQRNKGNFPGRFSGRQFSNSRSEMNVSTLELGDSALYLCASSLEPGISYEQYFGPGTRLTVT.

This clonotype was recorded many times. The chain is built from TRBV19 and TRBJ1-2, with D possibly matching TRBD1 (5 bases). There are 13 residues in the CDR3. Trimming stripped 3 bases from V and 4 bases from J, with 9 bases between. Germline V gene sequence: CDR1 LNHDA, CDR2 SQIVND (reference sequence). Written as DNA, the CDR3 is TGTGCCAGTAGTATGGGACTGCTCTATGGCTACACCTTC. Amino acid sequence: CASSMGLLYGYTF.

At least ten counts were recorded for this clonotype. V is TRBV29-1 and J is TRBJ1-1; D is possibly TRBD1 (5 bases). The CDR3 has 12 amino acids. Trimming stripped 0 bases from V and 6 bases from J, with 8 bases between. CDR1 is SQVTM, CDR2 ANQGSEA, per germline. CDR3 protein: CSVEDPGSEAFF. For the CDR3, the DNA is TGCAGCGTTGAAGATCCAGGGTCTGAAGCTTTCTTT.

This clonotype was found many times. The chain carries TRBV6-1 and TRBJ1-6, with D perhaps matching TRBD1 (5 bases). Germline loops: CDR1 MNHNS, CDR2 SASEGT. This CDR3 region has 13 residues. Trimming shortened V by 6 bases and J by 7 bases, and 10 bases separated the two germline ends. The chain's CDR3 is CASRKTGNSPLHF. In DNA, the CDR3 is TGTGCCAGCAGGAAAACAGGAAATTCACCCCTCCACTTT.

This chain uses TRBV6-5 with TRBJ1-2; TRBD1 might be the D (6 bases). The CDR3 has 15 residues. The germline V and J ends were trimmed by 2 bases and 4 bases, with 14 bases remaining between them. The V gene's germline CDR1 is MNHEY and CDR2 SVGAGI. In DNA form, the CDR3 reads TGTGCCAGCAGTTACAAAGTTGGCAGGGGCTATGGCTACACCTTC. It codes for CASSYKVGRGYGYTF.

There are many counts of this clonotype. The chain combines TRBV6-1 with TRBJ2-5; TRBD2 matches at 9 bases. The CDR3 is 17 residues long. Germline V CDR1 and CDR2: MNHNS, SASEGT. V shed 5 bases, J shed 2 bases, and the junction held 12 bases outside the gene matches. CDR3 in amino acids: CASSKKGLATIQETQYF. The CDR3 DNA reads as TGTGCCAGCAGTAAAAAAGGACTAGCGACGATACAAGAGACCCAGTACTTC.

Many counts were recorded for this clonotype. CDR3 DNA: TGTGCCAGCATTTTAGAACTGGCTCTCACAGGCGAGCAGTACTTC. Its translation is CASILELALTGEQYF. The chain has TRBV6-5 and TRBJ2-7, with D tentatively TRBD1 (5 bases). V lost 7 bases and J lost 6, with 22 bases in between. The CDR3 extends over 15 amino acids. Germline CDR1 MNHEY, CDR2 SVGAGI.

This clonotype was recorded many times. The V call is TRBV12-3 or TRBV12-4, the J call TRBJ1-4, with a possible D match to TRBD1 (5 bases). This CDR3 spans 13 amino acids. V was pared by 6 bases and J by 8 bases, with 13 bases between. This CDR3 is CASSRQLGEKLFF. CDR3 bases: TGTGCCAGCAGCCGACAGTTGGGGGAAAAACTGTTTTTT.

The CDR3 region has the DNA TGTGCCAGCAGTCCGGGGGGGTTTGAGGGGACTGAGCAGTACTTC. Amino acids: CASSPGGFEGTEQYF. The chain combines TRBV2 with TRBJ2-7; 8 bases match TRBD2. The junction had 13 bases not matched to a gene; V was cut back by 5 bases and J by 7 bases. The CDR3 is 15 amino acids. CDR1 and CDR2 from the germline V gene are SNHLY and FYNNEI.

In regard to this clonotype: A read error is possible here, since a much larger clone lies one base away. This chain joins TRBV7-3 and TRBJ2-5; 7 bases map to TRBD2. The germline gives CDR1 SGHTA, CDR2 FQGTGA. The CDR3 is 15 amino acids. The CDR3 DNA is TGTGCCAGCAGCTTAACGGCTAGCGGCAAAGAGACCCGGTACTTC. Residues: CASSLTASGKETRYF.

The chain joins TRBV4-2 to TRBJ2-5, with TRBD2 matching 10 bases. Germline-derived CDR1 and CDR2 are LGHNA and YNFKEQ. Trimming at V came to 0 bases and at J to 5 bases, leaving 12 bases not matched to a gene. The CDR3 contains 18 residues. CDR3 region: CASSQDVQRGGMWETQYF. In nucleotides, the CDR3 is TGTGCCAGCAGCCAAGATGTACAGCGGGGGGGCATGTGGGAGACCCAGTACTTC.

The V and J genes are TRBV20-1 and TRBJ2-3, with 7 bases identical to TRBD1. Germline CDR1 is DFQATT and CDR2 is SNEGSKA (reference sequence). The ends lost 5 bases at V and 1 base at J; junction bases unmatched: 9. CDR3 length: 15 amino acids. In DNA form, the CDR3 reads TGCAGTGCTGTAGACAGGGTGGGAGGCACAGATACGCAGTATTTT. It codes for CSAVDRVGGTDTQYF.

In this sample, this clonotype turned up a few times. The chain joins TRBV19 to TRBJ2-2; 11 nucleotides agree with TRBD2. The CDR3 runs to 16 residues. Per the germline V gene, CDR1 is LNHDA and CDR2 is SQIVND (reference sequence). The ends lost 9 bases at V and 5 bases at J; junction bases unmatched: 11. The DNA for the CDR3 is TGTGCCAGCGGGAAAAGACTAGCGGGGAAGACCGGGGAGCTGTTTTTT. As protein: CASGKRLAGKTGELFF. Looking up the rest from reference TRBV19 and TRBJ2-2 gives the full variable domain: DGGITQSPKYLFRKEGQNVTLSCEQNLNHDAMYWYRQDPGQGLRLIYYSQIVNDFQKGDIAEGYSVSREKKESFPLTVTSAQKNPTAFYLCASGKRLAGKTGELFFGEGSRLTVL.